The TCR beta chain described here comes from a study of cytomegalovirus exposure and HLA in healthy donors. A remark on this clone: The antigen remains unidentified.

From germline, CDR1 is LGHNT and CDR2 FRNRAP. The CDR3 has 11 amino acids. The study's findings and limits: Several of the most significant clusters were apparently associated with common viral pathogens in a later analysis. As confirmed in vitro, a few CMV-associated chains were specific for CMV antigens. In a later analysis, HLA-associated beta chains showed higher expansion and lower generation probabilities than comparable chains. A later analysis reportedly identified an Asian-associated ancestry cluster as carrying fewer N-insertions than the roughly 670-donor mean.

With 60 Vbeta and 13 Jbeta primers, the PCR was carried out. TCRdb's copy holds only in-frame clones and misses some; the assay was immunoSEQ multiplex PCR. The sample gives roughly 180,000 clones, 80% to 90% of which show up once; approximately 8.5% is in the top ten. The sample was PBMCs. This clonotype originated in a man aged 18-30 years in good health and CMV-seropositive. The V call is TRBV12-5, the J call TRBJ2-5, with a possible D match to TRBD1 (5 bases). The J call may be in error: the DNA end matches TRBJ2-7 better. CDR3 amino acids: CASGDSREQYF. The CDR3, as DNA: TGTGCTAGTGGCGACAGTCGCGAGCAGTACTTC.